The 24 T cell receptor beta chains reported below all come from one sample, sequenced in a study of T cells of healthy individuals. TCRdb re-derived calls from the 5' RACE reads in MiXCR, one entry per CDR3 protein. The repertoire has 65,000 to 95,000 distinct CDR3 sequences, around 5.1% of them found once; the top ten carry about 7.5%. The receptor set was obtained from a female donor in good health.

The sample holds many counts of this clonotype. CDR3 DNA sequence: TGTGCCAGCAGCCAATCCTTAGCGGGAGTGTCCTACGAGCAGTACTTC. Amino acids: CASSQSLAGVSYEQYF. V is TRBV4-2 and J is TRBJ2-7; 9 nucleotides agree with TRBD2. CDR1 is LGHNA, CDR2 YNFKEQ, per germline. Trimming took 2 bases from V and 1 from J; bases not matched to a gene: 6. The length of the CDR3 is 16 residues.

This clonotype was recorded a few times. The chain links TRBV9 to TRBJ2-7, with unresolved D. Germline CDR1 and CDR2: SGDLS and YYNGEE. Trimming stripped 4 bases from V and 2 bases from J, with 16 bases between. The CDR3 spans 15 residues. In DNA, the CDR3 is TGTGCCAGCAGCTCTTCGTTGTCACGGACCTACGAGCAGTACTTC. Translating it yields CASSSSLSRTYEQYF.

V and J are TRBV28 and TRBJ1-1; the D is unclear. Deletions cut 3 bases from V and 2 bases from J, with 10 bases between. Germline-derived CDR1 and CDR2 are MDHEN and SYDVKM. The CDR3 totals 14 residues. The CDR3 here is CASSFYEINTEAFF. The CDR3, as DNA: TGTGCCAGCAGTTTTTATGAAATCAACACTGAAGCTTTCTTT.

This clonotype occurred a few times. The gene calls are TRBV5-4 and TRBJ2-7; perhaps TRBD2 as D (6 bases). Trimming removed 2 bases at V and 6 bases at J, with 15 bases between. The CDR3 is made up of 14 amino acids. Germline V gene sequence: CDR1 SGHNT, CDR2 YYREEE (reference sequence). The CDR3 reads CASSFTGRSREQYF. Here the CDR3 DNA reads TGTGCCAGCAGCTTTACGGGGAGGTCGCGCGAGCAGTACTTC.

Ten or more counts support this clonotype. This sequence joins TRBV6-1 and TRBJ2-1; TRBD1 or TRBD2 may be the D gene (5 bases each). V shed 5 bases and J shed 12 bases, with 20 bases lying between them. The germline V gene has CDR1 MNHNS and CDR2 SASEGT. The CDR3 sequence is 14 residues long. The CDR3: CASSRRDAHLGQFF. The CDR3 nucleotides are TGTGCCAGCAGTCGCCGGGACGCCCATCTCGGGCAGTTCTTC.

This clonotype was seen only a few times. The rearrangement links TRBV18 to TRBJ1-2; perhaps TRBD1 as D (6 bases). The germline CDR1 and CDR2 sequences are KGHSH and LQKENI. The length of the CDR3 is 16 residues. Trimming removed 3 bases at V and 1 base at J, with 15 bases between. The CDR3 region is CASSPLRTDDNYGYTF. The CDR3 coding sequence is TGTGCCAGCTCACCGCTCCGGACAGATGATAACTATGGCTACACCTTC. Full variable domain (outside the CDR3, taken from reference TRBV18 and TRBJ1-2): NAGVMQNPRHLVRRRGQEARLRCSPMKGHSHVYWYRQLPEEGLKFMVYLQKENIIDESGMPKERFSAEFPKEGPSILRIQQVVRGDSAAYFCASSPLRTDDNYGYTFGSGTRLTVV.

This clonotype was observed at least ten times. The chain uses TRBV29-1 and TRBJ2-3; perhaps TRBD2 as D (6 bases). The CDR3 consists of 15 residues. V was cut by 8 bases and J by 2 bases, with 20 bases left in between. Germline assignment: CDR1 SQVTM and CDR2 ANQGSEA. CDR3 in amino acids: CSSTRGPTDTDTQYF. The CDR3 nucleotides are TGCAGCTCGACTAGGGGCCCGACAGACACAGATACGCAGTATTTT.

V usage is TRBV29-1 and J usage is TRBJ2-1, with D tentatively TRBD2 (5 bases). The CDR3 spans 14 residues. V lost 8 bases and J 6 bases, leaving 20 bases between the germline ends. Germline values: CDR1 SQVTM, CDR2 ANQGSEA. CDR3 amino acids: CSFQALDSPNEQFF. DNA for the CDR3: TGCAGCTTCCAAGCACTAGACTCCCCCAATGAGCAGTTCTTC.

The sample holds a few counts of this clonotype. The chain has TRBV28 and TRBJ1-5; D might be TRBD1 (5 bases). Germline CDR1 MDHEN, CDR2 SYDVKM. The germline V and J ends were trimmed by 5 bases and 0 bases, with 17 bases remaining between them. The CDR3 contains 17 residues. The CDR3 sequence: CASSLRAGLDSNQPQHF. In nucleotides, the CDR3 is TGTGCCAGCAGTCTTCGGGCAGGGCTGGATAGCAATCAGCCCCAGCATTTT.

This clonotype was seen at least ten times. The CDR3 loop is CASSLRGAAEAFF. CDR3 bases: TGTGCCAGCAGCTTAAGGGGGGCGGCTGAAGCTTTCTTT. The rearrangement uses TRBV7-2 and TRBJ1-1; D perhaps matches TRBD1 (6 bases). This CDR3 has 13 residues. The V and J ends lost 2 bases and 6 bases respectively, with 10 bases between them. The germline gives CDR1 SGHTA, CDR2 FQGNSA.

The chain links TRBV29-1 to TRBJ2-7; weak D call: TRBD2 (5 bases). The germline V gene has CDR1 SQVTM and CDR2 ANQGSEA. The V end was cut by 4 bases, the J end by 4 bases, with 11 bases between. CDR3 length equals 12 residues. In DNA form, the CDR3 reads TGCAGCGTTGTATCCGGGGATTACGAGCAGTACTTC. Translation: CSVVSGDYEQYF.

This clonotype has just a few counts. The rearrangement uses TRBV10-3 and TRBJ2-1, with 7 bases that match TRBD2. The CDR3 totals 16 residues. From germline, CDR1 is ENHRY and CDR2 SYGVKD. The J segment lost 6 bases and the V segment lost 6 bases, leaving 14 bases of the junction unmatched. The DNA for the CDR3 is TGTGCCATCAGCCGGGGGGAGTCTAGCGCCGGCAATGAGCAGTTCTTC. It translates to CAISRGESSAGNEQFF.

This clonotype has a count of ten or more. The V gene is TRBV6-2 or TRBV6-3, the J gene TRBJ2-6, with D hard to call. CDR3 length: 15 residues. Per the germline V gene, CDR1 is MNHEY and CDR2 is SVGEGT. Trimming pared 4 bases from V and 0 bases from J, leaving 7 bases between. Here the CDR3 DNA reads TGTGCCAGCAGTTCACGGGTCTCTGGGGCCAACGTCCTGACTTTC. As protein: CASSSRVSGANVLTF.

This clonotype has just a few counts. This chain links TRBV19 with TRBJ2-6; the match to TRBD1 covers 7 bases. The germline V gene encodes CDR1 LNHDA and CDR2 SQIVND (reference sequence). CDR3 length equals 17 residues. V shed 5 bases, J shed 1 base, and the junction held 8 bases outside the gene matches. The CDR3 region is CASSARDRKSGANVLTF. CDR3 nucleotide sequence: TGTGCCAGTAGTGCCCGGGACAGAAAATCTGGGGCCAACGTCCTGACTTTC.

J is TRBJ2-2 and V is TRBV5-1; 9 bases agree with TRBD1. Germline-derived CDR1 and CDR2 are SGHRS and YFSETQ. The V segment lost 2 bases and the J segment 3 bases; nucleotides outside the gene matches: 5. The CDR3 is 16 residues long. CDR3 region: CASSLPGQGDTGELFF. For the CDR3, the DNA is TGCGCCAGCAGCTTACCGGGACAGGGCGACACCGGGGAGCTGTTTTTT.

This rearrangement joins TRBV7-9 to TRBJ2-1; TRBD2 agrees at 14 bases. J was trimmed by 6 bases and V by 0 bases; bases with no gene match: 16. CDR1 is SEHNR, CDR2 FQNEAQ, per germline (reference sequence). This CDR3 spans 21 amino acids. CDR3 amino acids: CASSLAPLTGTSGSRSNEQFF. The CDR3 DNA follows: TGTGCCAGCAGCTTAGCCCCCTTAACCGGGACTAGCGGGAGTAGGAGCAATGAGCAGTTCTTC.

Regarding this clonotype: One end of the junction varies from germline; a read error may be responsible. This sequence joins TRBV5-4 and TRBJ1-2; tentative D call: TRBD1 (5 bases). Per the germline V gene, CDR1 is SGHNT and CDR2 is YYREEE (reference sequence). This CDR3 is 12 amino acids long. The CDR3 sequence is CTSSSRVSGYTF. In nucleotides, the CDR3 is TGTACCAGCAGCTCCAGGGTCTCTGGCTACACCTTC. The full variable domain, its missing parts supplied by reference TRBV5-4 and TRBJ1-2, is ETGVTQSPTHLIKTRGQQVTLRCSSQSGHNTVSWYQQALGQGPQFIFQYYREEENGRGNFPPRFSGLQFPNYSSELNVNALELDDSALYLCTSSSRVSGYTFGSGTRLTVV.

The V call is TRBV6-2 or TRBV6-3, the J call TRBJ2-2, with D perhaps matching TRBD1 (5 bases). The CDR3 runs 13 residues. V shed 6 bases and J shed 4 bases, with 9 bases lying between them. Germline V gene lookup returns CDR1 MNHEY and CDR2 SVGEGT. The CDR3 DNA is TGTGCCAGCAGAGCTACAGGCACCGGGGAGCTGTTTTTT. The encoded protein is CASRATGTGELFF.

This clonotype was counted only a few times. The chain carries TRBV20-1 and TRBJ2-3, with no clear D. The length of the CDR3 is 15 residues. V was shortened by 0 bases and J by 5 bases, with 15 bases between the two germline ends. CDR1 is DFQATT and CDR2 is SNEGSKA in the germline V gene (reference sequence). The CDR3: CSARDRWQSGDTQYF. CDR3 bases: TGCAGTGCTAGAGATCGGTGGCAGTCTGGAGATACGCAGTATTTT.

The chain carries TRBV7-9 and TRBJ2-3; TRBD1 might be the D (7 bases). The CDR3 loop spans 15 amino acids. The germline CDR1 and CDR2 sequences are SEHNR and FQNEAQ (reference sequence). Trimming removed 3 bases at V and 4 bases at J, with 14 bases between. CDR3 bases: TGTGCCAGCAGCTTCCTAGCGACAGGGTCAGATACGCAGTATTTT. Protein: CASSFLATGSDTQYF.

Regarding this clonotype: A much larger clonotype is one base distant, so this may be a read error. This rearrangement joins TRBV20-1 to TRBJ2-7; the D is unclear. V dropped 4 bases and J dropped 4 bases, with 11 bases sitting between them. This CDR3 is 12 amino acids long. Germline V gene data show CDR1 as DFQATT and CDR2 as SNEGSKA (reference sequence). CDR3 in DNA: TGCAGTGCTAAGGCGATCGATTACGAGCAGTACTTC. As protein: CSAKAIDYEQYF.

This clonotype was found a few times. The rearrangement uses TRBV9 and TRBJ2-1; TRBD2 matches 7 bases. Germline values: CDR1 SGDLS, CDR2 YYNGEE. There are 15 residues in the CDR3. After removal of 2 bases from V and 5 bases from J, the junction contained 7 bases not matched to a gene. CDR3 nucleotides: TGTGCCAGCAGCGTTTACGGGAGGCGCGACAATGAGCAGTTCTTC. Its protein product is CASSVYGRRDNEQFF. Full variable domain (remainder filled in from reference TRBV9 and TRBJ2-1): DSGVTQTPKHLITATGQRVTLRCSPRSGDLSVYWYQQSLDQGLQFLIQYYNGEERAKGNILERFSAQQFPDLHSELNLSSLELGDSALYFCASSVYGRRDNEQFFGPGTRLTVL.

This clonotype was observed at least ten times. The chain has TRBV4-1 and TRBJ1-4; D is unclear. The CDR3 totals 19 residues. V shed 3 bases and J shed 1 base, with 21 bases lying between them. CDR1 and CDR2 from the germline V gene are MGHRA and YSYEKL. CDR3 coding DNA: TGCGCCAGCAGCCAGACCCCTCCGCTTACAGTAGGAACTAATGAAAAACTGTTTTTT. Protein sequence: CASSQTPPLTVGTNEKLFF.

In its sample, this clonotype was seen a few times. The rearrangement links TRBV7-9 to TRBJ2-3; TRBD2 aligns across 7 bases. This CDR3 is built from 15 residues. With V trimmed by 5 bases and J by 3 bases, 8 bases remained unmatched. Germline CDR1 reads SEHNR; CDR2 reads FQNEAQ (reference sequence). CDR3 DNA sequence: TGTGCCAGCAGCCCCCGGGCAGCGGGGACAGATACGCAGTATTTT. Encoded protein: CASSPRAAGTDTQYF.